This T cell receptor (beta chain) was captured by sequencing in a study of CD8 T cells in ankylosing spondylitis. In TCRdb, the 5' RACE reads were re-called with MiXCR into one record per CDR3 protein. Of more than 600,000 distinct CDR3 sequences in the sample, about 20% were seen once. Regarding the study as a whole: In ankylosing spondylitis blood, a motif of seven to nine highly homologous TCR beta variants appeared characteristic. Prior work had noted some motif variants in reactive arthritis blood and synovial fluid.

In regard to this clonotype: Its target is not known.

The V end was cut by 4 bases, the J end by 7 bases, with 10 bases between. Germline V gives CDR1 SEHNR, CDR2 FQNEAQ (reference sequence). The CDR3 extends over 13 amino acids. The receptor's source is a male donor with ankylosing spondylitis. The rearrangement joins TRBV7-9 to TRBJ1-4; no firm D call. Source material: blood, either unsorted or a sorted T cell fraction (not recorded which). Here the CDR3 reads CASSSQVREKLFF. The CDR3 coding sequence is TGTGCCAGCAGCTCCCAAGTTCGTGAAAAACTGTTTTTT.